Each of the 18 T cell receptor beta chains below was sequenced from the same sample in a study of identical twins. TCRdb reprocessed the 5' RACE reads via MiXCR and lists one record per CDR3 protein. Of under 450,000 distinct CDR3 sequences listed, approximately 17% are singletons. The sample consisted of naive T cells sorted from blood. The origin of the receptors is a man in his forties or fifties in good health.

This clonotype was seen more than once but under ten times. The chain joins TRBV6-5 to TRBJ2-1; D is perhaps TRBD2 (6 bases). Trimming removed 4 bases from V and 12 bases from J, with 16 bases in between. Germline V CDR1 and CDR2: MNHEY, SVGAGI. The CDR3 has 13 amino acids. CDR3 sequence (DNA): TGTGCCAGCAGTTCGGCGGGGCAAGGAGGGCAGTTCTTC. Its protein is CASSSAGQGGQFF.

The chain combines TRBV10-3 with TRBJ1-5, with 9 bases that match TRBD1. The CDR3 covers 13 residues. Germline V CDR1 and CDR2: ENHRY, SYGVKD. With V trimmed by 10 bases and J by 4 bases, 5 bases remained unmatched. Here the CDR3 reads CATGTGRNQPQHF. The DNA for the CDR3 is TGTGCCACAGGGACAGGGAGAAATCAGCCCCAGCATTTT.

This rearrangement joins TRBV4-2 to TRBJ2-7, with TRBD2 matching 7 bases. The CDR3 runs to 15 residues. The germline V gene encodes CDR1 LGHNA and CDR2 YNFKEQ. V shed 0 bases, J shed 0 bases, and the junction held 2 bases outside the gene matches. CDR3 in amino acids: CASSQETGGSYEQYF. CDR3 nucleotides: TGTGCCAGCAGCCAAGAAACGGGAGGCTCCTACGAGCAGTACTTC.

This clonotype has at least ten counts. The rearrangement links TRBV5-6 to TRBJ2-3, with D perhaps being TRBD1 or TRBD2 (5 bases each). The V end lost 0 bases, the J end lost 6 bases, and 11 bases lay between the germline ends. This CDR3 is 14 amino acids long. Per germline, CDR1 SGHDT and CDR2 YYEEEE. The CDR3 coding sequence is TGTGCCAGCAGCTTGGCCGTCTGGGGGGATACGCAGTATTTT. Its protein is CASSLAVWGDTQYF.

This clonotype appeared many times. The chain employs TRBV5-1 and TRBJ2-1; TRBD2 might be the D (5 bases). The CDR3 spans 18 residues. Trimming left V 0 bases short and J 5 bases short, with 21 bases between. Per germline, CDR1 SGHRS and CDR2 YFSETQ. This chain's CDR3 is CASSLVAVLGSVDNEQFF. The CDR3 nucleotides read TGCGCCAGCAGCTTGGTGGCCGTACTAGGGTCAGTGGACAATGAGCAGTTCTTC.

This clonotype has a handful of counts. The chain couples TRBV20-1 to TRBJ1-1, with no clear D. The germline gives CDR1 DFQATT, CDR2 SNEGSKA (reference sequence). CDR3 length equals 15 residues. Trimming removed 0 bases from V and 8 bases from J, with 19 bases in between. The DNA of the CDR3 is TGCAGTGCTAGAGAAACATTGCGGGTCGGCGGGGAAGCTTTCTTT. Its translation is CSARETLRVGGEAFF.

The chain is built from TRBV7-2 and TRBJ2-1, with 8 bases lining up with TRBD2. In germline, CDR1 is SGHTA, CDR2 FQGNSA. This CDR3 has 15 residues. V dropped 1 base and J dropped 8; count of bases not matched to a gene: 7. CDR3 protein: CASSLDGGVGYEQFF. The CDR3 DNA sequence: TGTGCCAGCAGCTTAGACGGGGGGGTTGGATATGAGCAGTTCTTC.

A few counts support this clonotype. The chain is built from TRBV2 and TRBJ1-1, with a tentative D call TRBD1 (6 bases). Per germline, CDR1 SNHLY and CDR2 FYNNEI. Trimming stripped 2 bases from V and 4 bases from J, with 8 bases between. This CDR3 has 13 amino acids. The CDR3 sequence is CASSEIRGTEAFF. The CDR3 DNA reads TGTGCCAGCAGTGAAATCAGGGGCACTGAAGCTTTCTTT.

This clonotype was seen ten or more times. The rearrangement joins TRBV29-1 to TRBJ2-7; TRBD1 agrees at 9 bases. The CDR3 contains 15 residues. The ends lost 3 bases at V and 4 bases at J; junction bases unmatched: 10. CDR1 SQVTM and CDR2 ANQGSEA come from the germline V gene. The CDR3 loop is CSVEESGTGTYEQYF. CDR3 coding DNA: TGCAGCGTTGAGGAGTCCGGGACAGGGACTTACGAGCAGTACTTC.

The chain combines TRBV12-3 or TRBV12-4 with TRBJ2-5; D is unresolved. Trimming took off 6 bases at V and 5 bases at J, with 10 bases between the two ends. The CDR3 runs 12 residues. CDR3 region: CASSPDWETQYF. The CDR3 region has the DNA TGTGCCAGCAGCCCGGATTGGGAGACCCAGTACTTC.

This clonotype was seen at least ten times. This chain links TRBV5-1 with TRBJ1-1; 9 nucleotides align to TRBD1. Unmatched junction bases numbered 13, after V lost 4 bases and J lost 3 bases. The CDR3 length is 17 residues. Germline CDR1 is SGHRS and CDR2 is YFSETQ. The CDR3 here is CASSQPDRGFKDTEAFF. The DNA of the CDR3 is TGCGCCAGCAGCCAGCCAGACAGGGGGTTTAAGGACACTGAAGCTTTCTTT.

V is TRBV21-1 and J is TRBJ2-7; the DNA was not used to check the table's D call, TRBD1. TRBV21-1 is deemed a pseudogene. CDR3 length: 19 amino acids. The CDR3 DNA follows: TGTGCCAGCAGCAAAGAGGGAAGGGGCGAGGGTTTCACGCAATACGAGCAGTACTTC. Protein: CASSKEGRGEGFTQYEQYF.

The table lists this clonotype with many counts. The chain has TRBV6-5 and TRBJ1-5; D gene ambiguous. Trimming removed 0 bases at V and 0 bases at J, with 9 bases between. Per the germline V gene, CDR1 is MNHEY and CDR2 is SVGAGI. The CDR3 contains 16 residues. The CDR3 region is CASSYSLGYSNQPQHF. In DNA form, the CDR3 reads TGTGCCAGCAGTTACTCTCTCGGATATAGCAATCAGCCCCAGCATTTT.

This clonotype has just a few counts. This chain links TRBV13 with TRBJ2-1, with 11 positions matching TRBD2. Germline assignment: CDR1 PRHDT and CDR2 FYEKMQ (reference sequence). V was clipped by 1 base and J by 8 bases; unmatched bases: 7. There are 16 residues in the CDR3. The CDR3 nucleotides read TGTGCCAGCAGCTTAGCGACTAGCGGGATATTGGATGAGCAGTTCTTC. It translates to CASSLATSGILDEQFF.

This clonotype has only a few counts. This sequence joins TRBV15 and TRBJ1-4, with unresolved D. V lost 1 base to trimming and J lost 8 bases, with 11 bases between them. The CDR3 runs 14 residues. Germline assignment: CDR1 LNHNV and CDR2 YYDKDF (reference sequence). CDR3 amino acids: CATSRAVVGEKLFF. The CDR3 nucleotides are TGTGCCACCAGCAGAGCGGTAGTGGGAGAAAAACTGTTTTTT.

There are a few counts of this clonotype. The V and J genes are TRBV29-1 and TRBJ2-3; D not resolved. V was shortened by 6 bases and J by 7 bases, with 11 bases between the two germline ends. The CDR3 has 11 amino acids. The V gene's germline CDR1 is SQVTM and CDR2 ANQGSEA. CDR3 sequence reads: CSVHDINTQYF. DNA for the CDR3: TGCAGCGTACACGACATAAATACGCAGTATTTT.

The V call is TRBV30, the J call TRBJ2-7, with D perhaps assigned TRBD1 or TRBD2 (5 bases each). Per the germline V gene, CDR1 is GTSNPN and CDR2 is SVGIG (reference sequence). The V and J ends lost 6 bases and 3 bases respectively, with 18 bases between them. The CDR3 extends over 14 amino acids. This CDR3 is CACTRAGTIYEQYF. The CDR3 bases are TGTGCCTGCACACGGGCAGGGACCATCTACGAGCAGTACTTC. The full variable domain, in which reference TRBV30 and TRBJ2-7 provide the parts outside the CDR3, is SQTIHQWPATLVQPVGSPLSLECTVEGTSNPNLYWYRQAAGRGLQLLFYSVGIGQISSEVPQNLSASRPQDRQFILSSKKLLLSDSGFYLCACTRAGTIYEQYFGPGTRLTVT.

This clonotype has just a few counts. The V call is TRBV7-9, the J call TRBJ2-1, with D unresolved. Trimming took 4 bases from V and 5 from J, leaving 12 bases between them. Germline V gives CDR1 SEHNR, CDR2 FQNEAQ (reference sequence). This CDR3 comprises 14 residues. CDR3 in DNA: TGTGCCAGCAGCTCTCCGGACCAAGACAATGAGCAGTTCTTC. Protein: CASSSPDQDNEQFF.